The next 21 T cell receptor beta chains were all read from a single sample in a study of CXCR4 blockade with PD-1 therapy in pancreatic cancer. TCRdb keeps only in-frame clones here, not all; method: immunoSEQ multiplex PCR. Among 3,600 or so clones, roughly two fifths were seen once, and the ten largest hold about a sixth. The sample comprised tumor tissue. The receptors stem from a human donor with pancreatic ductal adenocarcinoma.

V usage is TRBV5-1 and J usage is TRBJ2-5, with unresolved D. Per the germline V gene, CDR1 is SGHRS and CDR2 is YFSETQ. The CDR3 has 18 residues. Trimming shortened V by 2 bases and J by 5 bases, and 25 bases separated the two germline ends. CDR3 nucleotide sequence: TGCGCCAGCAGCTTTGTTCGAATGAGCACGGCCCTCATGGAGACCCAGTACTTC. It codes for CASSFVRMSTALMETQYF.

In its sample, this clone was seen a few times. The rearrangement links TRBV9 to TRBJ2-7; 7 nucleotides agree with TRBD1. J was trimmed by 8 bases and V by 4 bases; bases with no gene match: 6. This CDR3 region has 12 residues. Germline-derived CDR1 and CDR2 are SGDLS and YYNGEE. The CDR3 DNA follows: TGTGCCAGCAGCCACCCGACAGGGAAGCAGTACTTC. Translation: CASSHPTGKQYF.

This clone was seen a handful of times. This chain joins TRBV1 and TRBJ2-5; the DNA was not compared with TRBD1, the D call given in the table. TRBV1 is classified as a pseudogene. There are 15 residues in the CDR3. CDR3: CASSQNGQTQETQYF. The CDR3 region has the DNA TGCGCCAGCAGCCAAAATGGACAGACCCAAGAGACCCAGTACTTC.

CDR3 amino acids: CAWGGQTNQPQHF. CDR3 in DNA: TGTGCCTGGGGAGGACAGACCAATCAGCCCCAGCATTTT. The genes are TRBV30 and TRBJ1-5, with a possible D match to TRBD1 (6 bases). Germline assignment: CDR1 GTSNPN and CDR2 SVGIG (reference sequence). With 5 bases removed from V and 3 bases from J, the gap between germline ends came to 11 bases. CDR3 length: 13 amino acids.

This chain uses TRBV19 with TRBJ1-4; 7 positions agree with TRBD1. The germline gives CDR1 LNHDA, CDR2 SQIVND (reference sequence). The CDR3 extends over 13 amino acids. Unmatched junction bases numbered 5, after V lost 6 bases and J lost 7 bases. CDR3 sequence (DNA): TGTGCCAGTAGCTTAAACAGGGGTGAAAAACTGTTTTTT. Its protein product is CASSLNRGEKLFF.

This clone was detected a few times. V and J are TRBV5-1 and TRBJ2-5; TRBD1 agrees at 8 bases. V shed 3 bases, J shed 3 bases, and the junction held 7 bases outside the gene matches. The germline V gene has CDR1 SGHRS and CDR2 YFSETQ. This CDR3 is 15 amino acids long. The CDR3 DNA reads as TGCGCCAGCAGCTCCGCAGGGGGCCTTAAAGAGACCCAGTACTTC. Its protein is CASSSAGGLKETQYF.

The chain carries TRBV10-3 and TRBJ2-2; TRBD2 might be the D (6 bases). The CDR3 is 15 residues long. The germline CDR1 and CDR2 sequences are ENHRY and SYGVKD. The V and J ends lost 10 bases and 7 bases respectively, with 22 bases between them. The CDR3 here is CASRPRGFGIGELFF. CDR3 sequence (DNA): TGTGCCAGCCGCCCGCGGGGATTCGGCATCGGGGAGCTGTTTTTT.

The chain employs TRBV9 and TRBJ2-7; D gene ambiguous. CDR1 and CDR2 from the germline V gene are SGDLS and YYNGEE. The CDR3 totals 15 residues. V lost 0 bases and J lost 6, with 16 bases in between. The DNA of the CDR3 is TGTGCCAGCAGCGTAGGTATTAGGGAACCCTCCGAGCAGTACTTC. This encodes CASSVGIREPSEQYF.

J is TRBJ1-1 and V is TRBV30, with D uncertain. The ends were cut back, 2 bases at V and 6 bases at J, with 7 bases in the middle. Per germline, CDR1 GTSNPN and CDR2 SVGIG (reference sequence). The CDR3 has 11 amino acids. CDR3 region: CAWSQGSEAFF. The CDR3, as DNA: TGTGCCTGGAGTCAAGGGTCTGAAGCTTTCTTT.

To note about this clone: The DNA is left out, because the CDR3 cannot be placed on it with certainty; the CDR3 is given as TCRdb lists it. This chain's CDR3 is CASSPVGVGTALSTDTQYF. V usage is TRBV12-1 and J usage is TRBJ2-3. TRBV12-1 is flagged as a pseudogene. Counting both end residues, the CDR3 totals 19 amino acids.

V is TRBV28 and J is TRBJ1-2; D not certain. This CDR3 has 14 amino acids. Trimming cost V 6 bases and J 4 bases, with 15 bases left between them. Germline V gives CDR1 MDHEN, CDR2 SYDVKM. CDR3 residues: CASRARYVAYGYTF. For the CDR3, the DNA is TGTGCCAGCAGGGCCCGCTATGTGGCCTATGGCTACACCTTC.

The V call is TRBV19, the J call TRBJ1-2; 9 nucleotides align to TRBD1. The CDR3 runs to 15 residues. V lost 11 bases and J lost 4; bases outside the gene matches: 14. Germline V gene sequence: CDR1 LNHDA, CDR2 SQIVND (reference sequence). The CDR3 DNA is TGTGCCGCCCGGGACAGGGCATCGACGATCTATGGCTACACCTTC. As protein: CAARDRASTIYGYTF.

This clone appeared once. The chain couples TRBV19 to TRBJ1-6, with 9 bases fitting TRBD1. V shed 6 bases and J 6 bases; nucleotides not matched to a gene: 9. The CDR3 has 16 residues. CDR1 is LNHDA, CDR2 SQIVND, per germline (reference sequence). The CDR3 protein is CASRPDRGAVNSPLHF. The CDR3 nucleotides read TGTGCCAGTAGACCCGACAGGGGGGCGGTTAATTCACCCCTCCACTTT.

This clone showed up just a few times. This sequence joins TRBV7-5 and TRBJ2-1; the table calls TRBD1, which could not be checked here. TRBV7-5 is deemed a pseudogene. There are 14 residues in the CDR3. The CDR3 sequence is CASSLTQGVNEQFF. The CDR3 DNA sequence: TGTGCCAGCAGCTTAACCCAAGGGGTAAATGAGCAGTTCTTC.

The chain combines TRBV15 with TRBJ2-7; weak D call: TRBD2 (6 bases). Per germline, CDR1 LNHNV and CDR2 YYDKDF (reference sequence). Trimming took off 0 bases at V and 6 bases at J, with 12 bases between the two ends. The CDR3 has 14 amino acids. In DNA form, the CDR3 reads TGTGCCACCAGCAGAGATGGAGGGATCGGCGAGCAGTACTTC. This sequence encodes CATSRDGGIGEQYF.

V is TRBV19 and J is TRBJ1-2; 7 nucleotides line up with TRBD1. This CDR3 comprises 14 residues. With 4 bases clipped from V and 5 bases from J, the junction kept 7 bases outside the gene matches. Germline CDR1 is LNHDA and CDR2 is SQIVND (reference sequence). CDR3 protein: CASSRPQGLYGYTF. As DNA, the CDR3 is TGTGCCAGTAGTAGACCACAGGGGTTATATGGCTACACCTTC.

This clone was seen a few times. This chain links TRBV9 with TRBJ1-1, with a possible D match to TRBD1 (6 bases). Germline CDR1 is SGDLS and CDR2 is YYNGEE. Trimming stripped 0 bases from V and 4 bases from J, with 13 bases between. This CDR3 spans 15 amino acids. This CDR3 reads CASSVDQQGGTEAFF. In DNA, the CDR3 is TGTGCCAGCAGCGTAGACCAACAGGGAGGCACTGAAGCTTTCTTT.

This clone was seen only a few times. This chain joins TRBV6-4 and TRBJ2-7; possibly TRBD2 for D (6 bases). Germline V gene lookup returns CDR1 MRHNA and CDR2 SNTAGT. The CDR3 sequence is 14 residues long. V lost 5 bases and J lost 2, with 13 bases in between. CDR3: CASSYVGGAYEQYF. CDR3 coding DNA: TGTGCCAGCAGTTACGTCGGGGGTGCCTACGAGCAGTACTTC.

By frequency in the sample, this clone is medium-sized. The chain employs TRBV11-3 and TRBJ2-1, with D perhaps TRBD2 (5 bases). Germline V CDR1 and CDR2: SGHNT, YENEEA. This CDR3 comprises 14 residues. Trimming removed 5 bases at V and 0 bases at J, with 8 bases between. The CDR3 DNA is TGTGCCAGCAGCCTGCGGGCCTCCTACAATGAGCAGTTCTTC. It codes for CASSLRASYNEQFF. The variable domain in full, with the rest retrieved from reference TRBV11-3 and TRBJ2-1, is EAGVVQSPRYKIIEKKQPVAFWCNPISGHNTLYWYLQNLGQGPELLIRYENEEAVDDSQLPKDRFSAERLKGVDSTLKIQPAELGDSAVYLCASSLRASYNEQFFGPGTRLTVL.

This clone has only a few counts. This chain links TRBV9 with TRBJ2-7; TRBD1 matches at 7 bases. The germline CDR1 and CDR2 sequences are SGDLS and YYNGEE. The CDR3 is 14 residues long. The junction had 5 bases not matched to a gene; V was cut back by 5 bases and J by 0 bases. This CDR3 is CASSPWDSSYEQYF. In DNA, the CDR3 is TGTGCCAGCAGTCCATGGGACAGCTCCTACGAGCAGTACTTC.

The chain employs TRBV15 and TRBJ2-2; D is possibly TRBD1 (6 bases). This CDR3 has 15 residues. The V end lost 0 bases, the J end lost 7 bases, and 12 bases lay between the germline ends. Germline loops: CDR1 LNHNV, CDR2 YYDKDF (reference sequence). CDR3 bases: TGTGCCACCAGCAGAGATCACAGGGTAATCGGGGAGCTGTTTTTT. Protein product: CATSRDHRVIGELFF.